The clone carrying this TCR beta chain has only one observation. Its cognate antigen is unknown. This CDR3 is built from 11 residues. Trimming removed 4 bases from V and 6 bases from J, with 9 bases in between. Germline CDR1 reads GTSNPN; CDR2 reads SVGIG (reference sequence). The data are from a study of cytomegalovirus exposure and HLA in healthy donors. As for the study in general: Caucasian-associated ancestry cluster membership applied to about four fifths of nearly 400 genotyped donors. Findings and caveats of the study: Previously analyzed data showed that most TCR beta V segments were productive at a frequency of about 87% or about 30%. In a later analysis, at a false discovery rate of 0.05, about 15,000 TCR beta sequences were associated with HLA alleles. Further analysis, carried out later, found HLA-associated TCR beta chains more clonally expanded than equally common other chains.

Both 60 Vbeta primers and 13 Jbeta primers went into the PCR. The data were produced by immunoSEQ multiplex PCR, yet TCRdb's version contains in-frame clones alone and is incomplete. The repertoire holds roughly 160,000 clones, with roughly 76% as singletons. Material for sequencing was PBMCs. V gene TRBV30 combines with J gene TRBJ1-1; no definite D call. This clonotype was sampled from a woman aged 45-59 years in good health and CMV-seronegative. Here the CDR3 reads CAWTAGAEAFF. CDR3 bases: TGTGCCTGGACGGCGGGCGCTGAAGCTTTCTTT.